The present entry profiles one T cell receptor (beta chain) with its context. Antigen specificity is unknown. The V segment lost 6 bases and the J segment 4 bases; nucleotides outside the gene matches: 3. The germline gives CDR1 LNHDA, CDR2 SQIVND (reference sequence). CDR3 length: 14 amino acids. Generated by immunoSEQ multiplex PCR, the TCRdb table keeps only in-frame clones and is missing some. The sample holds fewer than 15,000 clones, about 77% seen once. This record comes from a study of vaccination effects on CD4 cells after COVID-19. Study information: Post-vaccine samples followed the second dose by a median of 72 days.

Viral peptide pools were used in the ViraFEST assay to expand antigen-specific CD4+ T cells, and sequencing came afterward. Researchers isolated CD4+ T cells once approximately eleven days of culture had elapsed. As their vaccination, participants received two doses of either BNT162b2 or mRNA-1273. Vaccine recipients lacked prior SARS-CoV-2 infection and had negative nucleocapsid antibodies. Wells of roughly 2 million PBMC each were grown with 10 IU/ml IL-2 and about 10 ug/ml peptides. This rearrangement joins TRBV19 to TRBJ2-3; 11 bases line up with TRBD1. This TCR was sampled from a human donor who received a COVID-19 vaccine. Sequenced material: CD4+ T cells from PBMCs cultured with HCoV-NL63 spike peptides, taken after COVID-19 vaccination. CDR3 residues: CASRDRGRADTQYF. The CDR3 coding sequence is TGTGCCAGTAGGGACAGGGGGCGGGCAGATACGCAGTATTTT.